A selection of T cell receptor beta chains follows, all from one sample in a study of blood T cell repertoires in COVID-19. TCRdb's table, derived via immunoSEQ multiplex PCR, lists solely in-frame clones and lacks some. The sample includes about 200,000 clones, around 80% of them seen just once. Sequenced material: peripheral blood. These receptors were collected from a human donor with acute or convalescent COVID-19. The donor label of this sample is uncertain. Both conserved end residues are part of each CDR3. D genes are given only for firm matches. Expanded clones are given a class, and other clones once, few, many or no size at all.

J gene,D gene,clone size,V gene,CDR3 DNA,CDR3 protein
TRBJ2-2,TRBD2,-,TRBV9,TGTGCCAGCAGCCCCCCGGGGGGAGAGAACACCGGGGAGCTGTTTTTT,CASSPPGGENTGELFF
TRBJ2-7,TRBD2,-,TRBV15,TGTGCCACCAGCAGAGGGGCGGGAGGGCCTTCCGAGCAGTACTTC,CATSRGAGGPSEQYF
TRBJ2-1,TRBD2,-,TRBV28,TGTGCCAGCAGTAGCCGAGTAGCGGGCAACTACAATGAGCAGTTCTTC,CASSSRVAGNYNEQFF
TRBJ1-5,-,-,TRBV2,TGTGCCAGCAGTCAGGACTGGCGGCAGCCCCAGCATTTT,CASSQDWRQPQHF
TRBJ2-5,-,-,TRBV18,TGTGCCAGCTCACAGGAACAGGTTAAAGAGACCCAGTACTTC,CASSQEQVKETQYF
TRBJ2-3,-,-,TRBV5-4,TGTGCCAGCAGCGAAGGTGCGGGGGCCCGCCGTGGGCAGTATTTT,CASSEGAGARRGQYF
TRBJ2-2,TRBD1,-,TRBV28,TGTGCCAGCAGGGGGACAGGGGACACCGGGGAGCTGTTTTTT,CASRGTGDTGELFF
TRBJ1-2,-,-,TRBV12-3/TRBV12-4,TGTGCCAGCAGCCCGGGACAAGGGCACACCTTC,CASSPGQGHTF
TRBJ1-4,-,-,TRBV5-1,TGCGCCAGCAGCTTGGTTTCGGGGGGCGCGGCTAATGAAAAACTGTTTTTT,CASSLVSGGAANEKLFF
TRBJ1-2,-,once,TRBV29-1,TGCAGCGTTGAGTACGGGGGCTACACCTTC,CSVEYGGYTF
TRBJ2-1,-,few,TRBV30,TGTGCCTGGAGTCCGGGACTCCGCCGGGAGCAGTTCTTC,CAWSPGLRREQFF
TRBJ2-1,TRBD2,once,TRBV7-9,TGTGCCAGCAGCTTAATAAGCGGGGCCTCCTACAATGAGCAGTTCTTC,CASSLISGASYNEQFF
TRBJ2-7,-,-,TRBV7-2,TGTGCCAGCAACCTGGGGGGTTACGGCTACGAGCAGTACTTC,CASNLGGYGYEQYF
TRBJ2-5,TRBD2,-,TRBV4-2,TGTGCCAGCAGCCAAGATGGGGCGGGAGGGCCTCAAGAGACCCAGTACTTC,CASSQDGAGGPQETQYF
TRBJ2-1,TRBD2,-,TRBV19,TGTGCCAGTAGTATAGACGCCGGGACTAGCGGGAGAAATGAGCAGTTCTTC,CASSIDAGTSGRNEQFF
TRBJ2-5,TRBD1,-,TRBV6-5,TGTGCCAGCAGCAGCGGACAGGGTAGAGAGACCCAGTACTTC,CASSSGQGRETQYF
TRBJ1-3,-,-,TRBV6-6,TGTGCCAGCAGTTACCCCAGGGATTCTGGAAACACCATATATTTT,CASSYPRDSGNTIYF
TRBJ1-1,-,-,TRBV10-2,TGCGCCAGCACTCAAGGGGCAACTGAAGCTTTCTTT,CASTQGATEAFF
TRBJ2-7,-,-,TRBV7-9,TGTGCCAGCAGCCGGACAGCGATCTACGAGCAGTACTTC,CASSRTAIYEQYF
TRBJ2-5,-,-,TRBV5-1,TGCGCCAGCAGCTTGGGGTCTAGCCAAGAGACCCAGTACTTC,CASSLGSSQETQYF
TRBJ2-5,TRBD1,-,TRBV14,TGTGCCAGCAGCCGGGCAGGGGGTTTAGAGACCCAGTACTTC,CASSRAGGLETQYF
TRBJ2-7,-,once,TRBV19,TGTGCCAGTAGTGTCAGACAGACGGACTACGAGCAGTACTTC,CASSVRQTDYEQYF
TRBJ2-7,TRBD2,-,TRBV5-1,TGCGCCAGCAGCCTAGCGGGACTAGCGGACTACGAGCAGTACTTC,CASSLAGLADYEQYF
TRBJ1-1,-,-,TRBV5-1,TGCGCCAGCAGCTTGGGGACAGTGAACACTGAAGCTTTCTTT,CASSLGTVNTEAFF
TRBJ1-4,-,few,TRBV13,TGTGCCAGCAGCTTAGCGGGACTGAGTAATGAAAAACTGTTTTTT,CASSLAGLSNEKLFF
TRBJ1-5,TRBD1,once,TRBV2,TGTGCCAGCAGGCGACAGGGGGATAGTCAGCCCCAGCATTTT,CASRRQGDSQPQHF
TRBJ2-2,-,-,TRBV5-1,TGCGCCAGCAGCTGGAGCGGATCGAACACCGGGGAGCTGTTTTTT,CASSWSGSNTGELFF
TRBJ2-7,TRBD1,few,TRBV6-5,TGTGCCAGCACTACGAAAGGACAGGGTTACTTTTACTTC,CASTTKGQGYFYF
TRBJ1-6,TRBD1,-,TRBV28,TGTGCCAGCAGTTTATTCAGGACAGGGGGGTTTTCACCCCTCCACTTT,CASSLFRTGGFSPLHF
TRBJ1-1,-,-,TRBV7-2,TGTGCCAGCAGTTTGGACCAGGGGACGGAAGCTTTCTTT,CASSLDQGTEAFF
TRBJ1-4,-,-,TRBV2,TGTGCCAGCGGAGAAAATCGGAGGGATGAAAAACTGTTTTTT,CASGENRRDEKLFF
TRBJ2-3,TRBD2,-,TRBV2,TGTGCCAGCAGTGAACGGATCCTGCGGGAGCTAGGCACAGATACGCAGTATTTT,CASSERILRELGTDTQYF
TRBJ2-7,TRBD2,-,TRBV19,TGTGCCAGTCGCTCAGAACTAGCGGGAGGTGTGTACTTC,CASRSELAGGVYF
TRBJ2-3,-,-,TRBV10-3,TGTGCCATACTGGCGGGTAGCACAGATACGCAGTATTTT,CAILAGSTDTQYF
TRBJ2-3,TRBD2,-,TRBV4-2,TGTGCCAGCAGCCAAGGGCTTACCGGGACTAGCGGGAGGCAGCTCTTCACAGATACGCAGTATTTT,CASSQGLTGTSGRQLFTDTQYF
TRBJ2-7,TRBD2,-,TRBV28,TGTGCCAGCAGTTTGGTGACGGGAGGCCCCTACGAGCAGTACTTC,CASSLVTGGPYEQYF
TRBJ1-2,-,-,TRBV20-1,TGCAGTGCTAGACGACAATATGGCTACACCTTC,CSARRQYGYTF
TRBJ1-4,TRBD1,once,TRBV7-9,TGTGCCAGCAGGACCGGGACAGCGAATGAAAAACTGTTTTTT,CASRTGTANEKLFF
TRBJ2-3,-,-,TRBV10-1,TGCGCCAGCAGTGAGTCCAACACAGATACGCAGTATTTT,CASSESNTDTQYF
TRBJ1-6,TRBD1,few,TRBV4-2,TGTGCCAGCAGCCAAAAGACAGGGCAAAATTCACCCCTCCACTTT,CASSQKTGQNSPLHF
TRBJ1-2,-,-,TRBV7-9,TGTGCCAGCAGCCCCCAGACTAACTATGGCTACACCTTC,CASSPQTNYGYTF
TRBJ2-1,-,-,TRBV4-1,TGCGCCAGCAGCCAAGAGTCTTACTCCTACAATGAGCAGTTCTTC,CASSQESYSYNEQFF
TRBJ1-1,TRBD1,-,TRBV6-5,TGTGCCAGCAGTAAATTCAGGGGGGCGGTTGCTGAAGCTTTCTTT,CASSKFRGAVAEAFF
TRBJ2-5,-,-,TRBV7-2,TGTGCCAGCAGCGCGGACAGAACTCAAGAGACCCAGTACTTC,CASSADRTQETQYF
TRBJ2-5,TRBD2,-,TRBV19,TGTGCCAGTAGTATGAGGGGGGCTAGCGGGATGGTAGAGACCCAGTACTTC,CASSMRGASGMVETQYF
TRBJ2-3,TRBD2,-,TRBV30,TGTGCCTGGAGTCAGCCTAGCGGAACAGATACGCAGTATTTT,CAWSQPSGTDTQYF
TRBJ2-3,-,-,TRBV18,TGTGCCAGCTCACCCTTCTCGTCCACAGATACGCAGTATTTT,CASSPFSSTDTQYF
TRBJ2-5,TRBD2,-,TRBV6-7,TGTGCCAGCAGAAAGCTCAACCGCCCCTCGGGGGGAGAGACCCAGTACTTC,CASRKLNRPSGGETQYF
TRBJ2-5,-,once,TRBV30,TGTGCCTGGACCAGCGGTCAAGAGACCCAGTACTTC,CAWTSGQETQYF
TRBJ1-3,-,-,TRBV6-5,TGTGCCAGCAGCCTAGGGGCGGCTGGAAACACCATATATTTT,CASSLGAAGNTIYF
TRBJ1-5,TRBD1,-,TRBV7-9,TGTGCCAGCAGCGCGTCCGGGACAGGGAATCAGCCCCAGCATTTT,CASSASGTGNQPQHF
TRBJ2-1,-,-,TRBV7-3,TGTGCCAGCAGCCTCGGGACTTACAATGAGCAGTTCTTC,CASSLGTYNEQFF
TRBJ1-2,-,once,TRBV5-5,TGTGCCAGCAGCTTGGGGACAGCCCTTGGGGGCTACACCTTC,CASSLGTALGGYTF
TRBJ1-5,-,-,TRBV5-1,TGCGCCAGCAGCCCCGTAGGGAGTAGCAATCAGCCCCAGCATTTT,CASSPVGSSNQPQHF
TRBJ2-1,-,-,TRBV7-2,TGTGCCAGCACCCTTGGGCCCTACAATGAGCAGTTCTTC,CASTLGPYNEQFF
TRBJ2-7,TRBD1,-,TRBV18,TGTGCCAGCTCACAACCGGGACAGGGCTCCTACGAGCAGTACTTC,CASSQPGQGSYEQYF
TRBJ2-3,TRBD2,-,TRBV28,TGTGCCAGCAGTTCTCCGAGCGGGGCGGAGCCAGATACGCAGTATTTT,CASSSPSGAEPDTQYF
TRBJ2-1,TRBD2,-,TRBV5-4,TGTGCCAGCAGTCCCAGCGGGAGTCCCTACAATGAGCAGTTCTTC,CASSPSGSPYNEQFF
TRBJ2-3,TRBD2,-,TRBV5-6,TGTGCCAGCAGCTTGCTGGGACTAGCGGAGGAAGATACGCAGTATTTT,CASSLLGLAEEDTQYF